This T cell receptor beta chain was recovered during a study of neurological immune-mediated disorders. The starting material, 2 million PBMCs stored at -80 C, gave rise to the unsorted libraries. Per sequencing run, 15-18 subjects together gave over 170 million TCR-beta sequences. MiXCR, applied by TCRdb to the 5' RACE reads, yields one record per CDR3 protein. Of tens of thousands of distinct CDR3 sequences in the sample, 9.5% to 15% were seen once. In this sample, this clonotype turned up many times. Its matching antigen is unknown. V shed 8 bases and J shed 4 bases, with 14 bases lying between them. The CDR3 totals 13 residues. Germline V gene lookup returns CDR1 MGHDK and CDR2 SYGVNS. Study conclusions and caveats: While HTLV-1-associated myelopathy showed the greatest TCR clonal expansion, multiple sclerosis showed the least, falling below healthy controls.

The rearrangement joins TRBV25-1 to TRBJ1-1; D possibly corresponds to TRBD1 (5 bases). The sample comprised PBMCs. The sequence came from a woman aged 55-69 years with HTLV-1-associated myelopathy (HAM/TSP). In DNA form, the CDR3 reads TGTGCCAGCTTTCTGGATGGGGGCACTGAAGCTTTCTTT. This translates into CASFLDGGTEAFF.